Sequencing of this T cell receptor beta chain was carried out in a study of CD8+ T cells in alopecia areata. RNA was isolated and reverse transcribed to cDNA, the sequencing template. The assay was immunoSEQ multiplex PCR, and TCRdb's table has in-frame clones only and misses some. Among 110,000 or so clones listed, 55% to 60% were seen once. This clone occurred once. As part of sample collection, lesional scalp punch biopsies and peripheral blood were taken from alopecia areata patients. V dropped 7 bases and J dropped 1; count of bases not matched to a gene: 8. The CDR3 spans 15 residues. CDR1 MNHNY and CDR2 SVGAGI come from the germline V gene (reference sequence).

J is TRBJ1-2 and V is TRBV6-6, with 8 bases aligning to TRBD1. The TCR comes from a human donor with alopecia areata. Sequenced sample: NKG2D-low CD8+ T cells sorted from blood. The CDR3 sequence: CASTQRQGINYGYTF. The DNA for the CDR3 is TGTGCCAGCACACAACGACAGGGGATTAACTATGGCTACACCTTC.